Shown below are 19 T cell receptor beta chains from a single sample sequenced in a study of patients and donors after allogeneic stem cell transplantation. Using its own MiXCR run on the RT-PCR reads, TCRdb lists one record per CDR3 protein. The sample consists of hundreds of thousands of distinct CDR3 sequences, roughly 17% of them appearing once. The specimen was blood, either unsorted or a sorted T cell fraction (not recorded which). Every receptor here comes from a human donor who was either an allogeneic HSCT recipient or a stem cell or donor lymphocyte infusion donor (not recorded which). It is not recorded whose cells these are; they may come from a transplant donor.

This clonotype was found many times. V gene TRBV24-1 combines with J gene TRBJ1-1; D remains unclear. V was trimmed by 5 bases and J by 1 base, leaving 10 bases between them. CDR1 is KGHDR and CDR2 is SFDVKD in the germline V gene. The CDR3 runs to 14 residues. The CDR3 sequence is CATSGPTENTEAFF. The CDR3 nucleotides are TGTGCCACCAGTGGGCCAACAGAGAACACTGAAGCTTTCTTT.

The J gene is TRBJ2-6, the V gene TRBV5-6, with 7 bases fitting TRBD2. CDR3 length: 17 residues. CDR1 and CDR2 (germline): SGHDT, YYEEEE. V dropped 0 bases and J dropped 0; count of bases not matched to a gene: 3. CDR3 amino acids: CASSLGAGISGANVLTF. For the CDR3, the DNA is TGTGCCAGCAGCTTGGGAGCGGGGATCTCTGGGGCCAACGTCCTGACTTTC. Using reference TRBV5-6 and TRBJ2-6 for the parts outside the CDR3, the full variable domain is DAGVTQSPTHLIKTRGQQVTLRCSPKSGHDTVSWYQQALGQGPQFIFQYYEEEERQRGNFPDRFSGHQFPNYSSELNVNALLLGDSALYLCASSLGAGISGANVLTFGAGSRLTVL.

The chain employs TRBV11-1 and TRBJ2-3, with D perhaps given as TRBD1 or TRBD2 (5 bases each). The CDR3 sequence is 13 residues long. Germline V gene lookup returns CDR1 SGHAT and CDR2 FQDESV (reference sequence). Between the trimmed V and J ends, which lost 5 bases and 5 bases, there was a span of 11 bases. This CDR3 reads CASSPRGGDTQYF. CDR3 bases: TGTGCCAGCAGCCCGCGTGGGGGAGATACGCAGTATTTT.

Worth noting for this clonotype: One end of the junction varies from germline; a read error may be responsible. V and J are TRBV4-1 and TRBJ1-2, with TRBD1 identical over 7 bases. Germline CDR1 reads MGHRA; CDR2 reads YSYEKL. CDR3 size: 15 residues. CDR3 DNA: TGCGCCAGCAGCCGCATGTACCTGACAGGGACGAAATTCGACTTC. Amino acids: CASSRMYLTGTKFDF.

The DNA of the CDR3 is TGCAGTGCTACCCCGCGTAGGAAGACCCAGTACTTC. This translates into CSATPRRKTQYF. J is TRBJ2-5 and V is TRBV20-1; D is unresolved. The V end was cut by 4 bases, the J end by 6 bases, with 12 bases between. Germline CDR1 reads DFQATT; CDR2 reads SNEGSKA (reference sequence). The CDR3 totals 12 residues.

This clonotype was counted a few times. The chain combines TRBV5-1 with TRBJ2-6, with 10 bases aligning to TRBD1. With V trimmed by 4 bases and J by 2 bases, 6 bases remained unmatched. This CDR3 is built from 17 residues. Germline loops: CDR1 SGHRS, CDR2 YFSETQ. In DNA, the CDR3 is TGCGCCAGCAGCAGACCGGGACAGGGGACTGGGGCCAACGTCCTGACTTTC. Its protein product is CASSRPGQGTGANVLTF.

This clonotype was seen ten or more times. This sequence joins TRBV5-1 and TRBJ2-3; the D gene is possibly TRBD2 (5 bases). Germline V CDR1 and CDR2: SGHRS, YFSETQ. Trimming pared 0 bases from V and 6 bases from J, leaving 17 bases between. The CDR3 sequence is 16 residues long. The CDR3 DNA follows: TGCGCCAGCAGCTTGGTATTGTCTCCAACTAGGGATACGCAGTATTTT. As protein: CASSLVLSPTRDTQYF.

This clonotype was picked up a small number of times. The chain combines TRBV3-1 with TRBJ2-1, with D perhaps TRBD1 (5 bases). This CDR3 is built from 14 residues. The germline V gene has CDR1 LGHDT and CDR2 YNNKEL (reference sequence). V lost 3 bases, J lost 0 bases, and 6 bases lay in between. The CDR3 spells CASSQTDSYNEQFF. In nucleotides, the CDR3 is TGTGCCAGCAGCCAGACAGACTCCTACAATGAGCAGTTCTTC.

In this sample, this clonotype turned up many times. This chain joins TRBV4-3 and TRBJ2-5, with 7 positions matching TRBD1. This CDR3 has 15 amino acids. With V trimmed by 1 base and J by 6 bases, 8 bases remained unmatched. Germline V CDR1 and CDR2: LGHNA, YSLEER. Here the CDR3 reads CASSQVTTGPKTQYF. The CDR3 DNA reads as TGCGCCAGCAGCCAAGTCACGACAGGGCCGAAGACCCAGTACTTC.

This clonotype was counted between two and nine times. This chain uses TRBV27 with TRBJ2-2; a possible D gene is TRBD2 (6 bases). This CDR3 spans 15 amino acids. Germline assignment: CDR1 MNHEY and CDR2 SMNVEV (reference sequence). Trimming shortened V by 6 bases and J by 2 bases, and 13 bases separated the two germline ends. The CDR3 is CASRQGGFNTGELFF. CDR3 DNA sequence: TGTGCCAGCAGGCAAGGAGGGTTTAACACCGGGGAGCTGTTTTTT.

This chain connects TRBV12-3 or TRBV12-4 to TRBJ1-1, with D uncertain. The CDR3 runs to 12 residues. With 4 bases removed from V and 3 bases from J, the gap between germline ends came to 6 bases. This chain's CDR3 is CASSSDYTEAFF. DNA for the CDR3: TGTGCCAGCAGTTCAGATTACACTGAAGCTTTCTTT.

This clonotype was observed at least ten times. The V gene is TRBV12-3 or TRBV12-4, the J gene TRBJ2-7; perhaps TRBD1 as D (5 bases). Trimming took off 5 bases at V and 2 bases at J, with 13 bases between the two ends. The CDR3 loop spans 14 amino acids. The CDR3 DNA sequence: TGTGCCAGCAGTCCGACAGTCATCACCTACGAGCAGTACTTC. Its translation is CASSPTVITYEQYF.

The J gene is TRBJ2-7, the V gene TRBV20-1; 10 nucleotides match TRBD2. The CDR3 is 13 amino acids. Germline V gene data show CDR1 as DFQATT and CDR2 as SNEGSKA (reference sequence). Germline trimming cut 4 bases from V and 3 bases from J; bases unmatched to any gene: 3. This chain's CDR3 is CSAIRTSGYEQYF. DNA for the CDR3: TGCAGTGCTATTCGGACTAGCGGCTACGAGCAGTACTTC.

This clonotype was observed a handful of times. The J gene is TRBJ1-2, the V gene TRBV30; D is unclear. CDR3 size: 10 residues. Germline V gene lookup returns CDR1 GTSNPN and CDR2 SVGIG (reference sequence). V was pared by 3 bases and J by 8 bases, with 7 bases between. The CDR3 sequence is CAWRPGGYTF. The DNA of the CDR3 is TGTGCCTGGAGGCCGGGGGGCTACACCTTC.

The chain employs TRBV12-3 or TRBV12-4 and TRBJ2-7, with TRBD1 as a possible D gene (6 bases). V was trimmed by 10 bases and J by 3 bases, leaving 19 bases between them. The CDR3 runs to 14 residues. This CDR3 reads CATNTGPHYYEQYF. In DNA, the CDR3 is TGTGCCACCAATACAGGGCCCCACTACTACGAGCAGTACTTC.

This clonotype has at least ten counts. The CDR3 region has the DNA TGTGCCAGCAGTTTCAACAGGGTGGACATTCAGTACTTC. Translation: CASSFNRVDIQYF. J is TRBJ2-4 and V is TRBV12-3 or TRBV12-4, with D possibly TRBD1 on 6 matching bases. V was cut by 3 bases and J by 8 bases, with 11 bases left in between. This CDR3 comprises 13 residues.

This clonotype was detected only a few times. This chain links TRBV9 with TRBJ2-7, with 8 bases lining up with TRBD1. CDR1 SGDLS and CDR2 YYNGEE come from the germline V gene. With V trimmed by 0 bases and J by 3 bases, 2 bases remained unmatched. The CDR3 runs to 14 residues. The CDR3 loop reads CASSVGGTGYEQYF. For the CDR3, the DNA is TGTGCCAGCAGCGTAGGAGGGACAGGCTACGAGCAGTACTTC.

This clonotype was observed a single time. Since no conserved phenylalanine or tryptophan closes the CDR3, a read error is the likely cause. The rearrangement uses TRBV11-1 and TRBJ1-4; TRBD1 agrees at 9 bases. This CDR3 comprises 14 residues. V was clipped by 4 bases and J by 7 bases; unmatched bases: 4. Per germline, CDR1 SGHAT and CDR2 FQDESV (reference sequence). The DNA of the CDR3 is TGTGCCAGCAGCTCGGACAGGGGAAGTGAAAAACTGTTTTAT. This gives the protein CASSSDRGSEKLFY.

This clonotype has just a few counts. The chain joins TRBV6-2 or TRBV6-3 to TRBJ2-3; D may be TRBD2 (5 bases). V lost 5 bases and J lost 5, with 8 bases in between. This CDR3 has 12 amino acids. Germline CDR1 and CDR2: MNHEY and SVGEGT. The CDR3 nucleotides read TGTGCCAGCAGTCGTACTAGAGATACGCAGTATTTT. It yields the protein CASSRTRDTQYF.